This T cell receptor beta chain emerged from a study of cytomegalovirus exposure and HLA in healthy donors. The sample holds a few counts of this clone. The germline CDR1 and CDR2 sequences are MNHEY and SVGAGI. V was trimmed by 5 bases and J by 5 bases, leaving 15 bases between them. The CDR3 consists of 14 residues. The study ran its PCR with 60 Vbeta and 13 Jbeta primers. The protocol was immunoSEQ multiplex PCR, while the TCRdb copy is restricted to in-frame clones and leaves out a portion. The table records about 180,000 clones, around 77% of them present only once. J is TRBJ2-5 and V is TRBV6-5; no clear D. The sequence came from a woman aged 25 to 39 in good health and CMV-seronegative. What was sequenced was PBMCs. The CDR3 bases are TGTGCCAGCAGTCCCCCGGCGGCTGCGGAGACCCAGTACTTC. Its protein product is CASSPPAAAETQYF.